The 28 T cell receptor beta chains below all came from one sample that was sequenced in a study of T cell responses to AZD1222 COVID-19 vaccine. Using immunoSEQ multiplex PCR, the repertoire was profiled, and TCRdb retains in-frame clones only, with some absent. The sample yields 120,000 to 150,000 clones, 70% to 90% seen once. The sequences come from peripheral blood, collected on day 0 of MenACWY control vaccination. These receptors all come from an adult in good health.

The V call is TRBV5-4, the J call TRBJ2-1; D is ambiguous. V was cut by 0 bases and J by 4 bases, with 5 bases left in between. CDR1 is SGHNT and CDR2 is YYREEE in the germline V gene (reference sequence). The length of the CDR3 is 13 residues. CDR3 region: CASSLGSYNEQFF. The CDR3 coding sequence is TGTGCCAGCAGCTTGGGGTCGTACAATGAGCAGTTCTTC.

This chain links TRBV11-2 with TRBJ1-6; D is undetermined. Trimming removed 3 bases at V and 10 bases at J, with 13 bases between. The length of the CDR3 is 14 residues. Per the germline V gene, CDR1 is SGHAT and CDR2 is FQNNGV. The CDR3 reads CASSFSGGRSPLHF. DNA for the CDR3: TGTGCCAGCAGCTTCTCAGGCGGGAGGTCACCCCTCCACTTT. Drawing the rest from reference TRBV11-2 and TRBJ1-6, the complete variable domain is EAGVAQSPRYKIIEKRQSVAFWCNPISGHATLYWYQQILGQGPKLLIQFQNNGVVDDSQLPKDRFSAERLKGVDSTLKIQPAKLEDSAVYLCASSFSGGRSPLHFGNGTRLTVT.

This clone occurred a few times. The chain couples TRBV3-1 (or the pseudogene TRBV3-2) to TRBJ2-7, with 8 bases aligning to TRBD2. The trim removed 4 bases at V and 6 bases at J, leaving 5 bases unmatched. This CDR3 has 13 amino acids. In germline, CDR1 is LGHDT, CDR2 YNNKEL (reference sequence). The CDR3 reads CASSPGLAGEQYF. The CDR3, as DNA: TGTGCCAGCAGCCCCGGACTAGCTGGCGAGCAGTACTTC.

Here the CDR3 reads CASSLDKLGEPYEQYF. Here the CDR3 DNA reads TGTGCCAGCAGCTTAGATAAGTTAGGAGAACCGTACGAGCAGTACTTC. V is TRBV11-3 and J is TRBJ2-7; no definite D call. Trimming shortened V by 0 bases and J by 4 bases, and 16 bases separated the two germline ends. Germline V gene sequence: CDR1 SGHNT, CDR2 YENEEA. The CDR3 has 16 amino acids.

The chain combines TRBV7-2 with TRBJ2-1; 8 bases are shared with TRBD1. Germline loops: CDR1 SGHTA, CDR2 FQGNSA. There are 20 residues in the CDR3. Unmatched junction bases numbered 13, after V lost 0 bases and J lost 0 bases. CDR3 region: CASSLAGQATLQSSYNEQFF. In DNA, the CDR3 is TGTGCCAGCAGCTTAGCGGGACAGGCGACACTTCAGAGCTCCTACAATGAGCAGTTCTTC.

The chain carries TRBV11-2 and TRBJ2-5; the match to TRBD2 covers 7 bases. This CDR3 is 14 amino acids long. CDR1 and CDR2 from the germline V gene are SGHAT and FQNNGV. J was trimmed by 4 bases and V by 1 base; bases with no gene match: 3. The CDR3 coding sequence is TGTGCCAGCAGCTTAGGACTAGCTGGAGAGACCCAGTACTTC. It yields the protein CASSLGLAGETQYF.

This chain joins TRBV24-1 and TRBJ2-3; D is unclear. Germline-derived CDR1 and CDR2 are KGHDR and SFDVKD. The CDR3 covers 14 residues. Between the trimmed V and J ends, which lost 5 bases and 6 bases, there was a span of 14 bases. The CDR3 region has the DNA TGTGCCACCAGTGTTGGTTTAGCAGGCGATACGCAGTATTTT. It yields the protein CATSVGLAGDTQYF.

The chain links TRBV7-2 to TRBJ2-7; D is uncertain. Trimming stripped 4 bases from V and 2 bases from J, with 12 bases between. The germline V gene encodes CDR1 SGHTA and CDR2 FQGNSA. This CDR3 comprises 14 residues. The CDR3 region is CASSSHYGTYEQYF. The CDR3 coding sequence is TGTGCCAGCAGCTCACATTACGGTACCTACGAGCAGTACTTC.

V and J are TRBV6-1 and TRBJ1-6; no reliable D call. This CDR3 is 16 amino acids long. Per the germline V gene, CDR1 is MNHNS and CDR2 is SASEGT. V lost 0 bases, J lost 7 bases, and 13 bases lay in between. Here the CDR3 reads CASSEAGRSGNSPLHF. The CDR3 bases are TGTGCCAGCAGTGAAGCAGGGAGGTCCGGAAATTCACCCCTCCACTTT.

V and J are TRBV14 and TRBJ1-2; 9 nucleotides agree with TRBD1. V was pared by 1 base and J by 4 bases, with 4 bases of the junction left unmatched. The CDR3 runs 15 residues. Germline lookup yields CDR1 SGHDN and CDR2 FVKESK. The chain's CDR3 is CASSQAQDRGYGYTF. The CDR3 DNA reads TGTGCCAGCAGCCAAGCTCAGGACAGGGGCTATGGCTACACCTTC.

The V gene is TRBV7-8, the J gene TRBJ2-7, with D possibly matching TRBD2 (6 bases). Deletions cut 2 bases from V and 2 bases from J, with 10 bases between. Germline lookup yields CDR1 SGHVS and CDR2 FQNEAQ. The CDR3 is 14 residues long. The CDR3, as DNA: TGTGCCAGCAGCTTACGGCTAGCGACCTACGAGCAGTACTTC. The encoded protein is CASSLRLATYEQYF.

The V call is TRBV28, the J call TRBJ1-4; D unresolved. V was trimmed by 6 bases and J by 0 bases, leaving 8 bases between them. CDR1 and CDR2 (germline): MDHEN, SYDVKM. The CDR3 spans 14 residues. In DNA, the CDR3 is TGTGCCAGCAGCCCACATGCAACTAATGAAAAACTGTTTTTT. As protein: CASSPHATNEKLFF.

The rearrangement joins TRBV28 to TRBJ1-2, with 7 bases that match TRBD1. This CDR3 contains 13 residues. The ends lost 6 bases at V and 5 bases at J; junction bases unmatched: 6. Germline CDR1 is MDHEN and CDR2 is SYDVKM. The CDR3 is CASSRQGLYGYTF. CDR3 DNA: TGTGCCAGCAGCCGACAGGGACTATATGGCTACACCTTC.

The chain combines TRBV20-1 with TRBJ2-7, with TRBD2 as a possible D gene (5 bases). V lost 3 bases, J lost 3 bases, and 6 bases lay in between. The germline V gene has CDR1 DFQATT and CDR2 SNEGSKA (reference sequence). This CDR3 has 11 amino acids. The CDR3 DNA is TGCAGTGCTAGCGGGGACTACGAGCAGTACTTC. Its protein is CSASGDYEQYF.

The rearrangement uses TRBV9 and TRBJ1-3; a possible D gene is TRBD1 (5 bases). This CDR3 spans 16 amino acids. V gave up 3 bases and J gave up 3 bases, with 16 bases separating them. The germline V gene encodes CDR1 SGDLS and CDR2 YYNGEE. The CDR3 nucleotides are TGTGCCAGCAGCGCCTCTGATGAAGGGGATGGAAACACCATATATTTT. It codes for CASSASDEGDGNTIYF. Filled out from reference TRBV9 and TRBJ1-3, the complete variable domain reads DSGVTQTPKHLITATGQRVTLRCSPRSGDLSVYWYQQSLDQGLQFLIQYYNGEERAKGNILERFSAQQFPDLHSELNLSSLELGDSALYFCASSASDEGDGNTIYFGEGSWLTVV.

The V call is TRBV5-1, the J call TRBJ2-3; weak D call: TRBD2 (6 bases). Trimming removed 6 bases at V and 2 bases at J, with 13 bases between. In germline, CDR1 is SGHRS, CDR2 YFSETQ. The CDR3 has 14 amino acids. The CDR3 is CASKEGMNTDTQYF. For the CDR3, the DNA is TGCGCCAGCAAGGAGGGGATGAACACAGATACGCAGTATTTT.

V gene TRBV9 combines with J gene TRBJ2-3, with D tentatively TRBD1 or TRBD2 (6 bases each). CDR1 is SGDLS, CDR2 YYNGEE, per germline. The CDR3 contains 17 residues. The V gene lost 4 bases and the J gene lost 0 bases, with 18 bases spanning the gap. Here the CDR3 reads CASSMHSGRGSTDTQYF. The CDR3, as DNA: TGTGCCAGCAGCATGCATAGCGGCAGGGGAAGCACAGATACGCAGTATTTT.

The chain has TRBV29-1 and TRBJ1-2; TRBD1 matches at 9 bases. This CDR3 has 12 amino acids. The germline V gene encodes CDR1 SQVTM and CDR2 ANQGSEA. V lost 7 bases, J lost 8 bases, and 8 bases stayed unmatched. CDR3 residues: CSALQGARGYTF. The CDR3 DNA sequence: TGCAGCGCTTTACAGGGGGCAAGGGGCTACACCTTC.

The chain recombines TRBV10-3 with TRBJ2-3; D ambiguous. CDR3 length: 12 amino acids. Germline V gene sequence: CDR1 ENHRY, CDR2 SYGVKD. Trimming took 4 bases from V and 6 from J, leaving 8 bases between them. Here the CDR3 reads CAISGSKDTQYF. The CDR3 DNA sequence: TGTGCCATCAGTGGGAGTAAGGATACGCAGTATTTT.

The chain uses TRBV28 and TRBJ1-4; D possibly corresponds to TRBD1 (6 bases). This CDR3 comprises 15 residues. The germline V and J ends were trimmed by 4 bases and 0 bases, with 9 bases remaining between them. Germline lookup yields CDR1 MDHEN and CDR2 SYDVKM. CDR3 nucleotide sequence: TGTGCCAGCAGTTCCTCAGGGGCAACTAATGAAAAACTGTTTTTT. This gives the protein CASSSSGATNEKLFF.

The gene calls are TRBV7-2 and TRBJ1-1, with TRBD1 as a possible D gene (5 bases). Looked up from germline, CDR1 is SGHTA and CDR2 is FQGNSA. The CDR3 has 13 residues. V lost 1 base and J 5 bases, leaving 8 bases between the germline ends. The CDR3, as DNA: TGTGCCAGCAGCTTAGGAGGGGTAACTGAAGCTTTCTTT. It codes for CASSLGGVTEAFF. The full variable domain, in which reference TRBV7-2 and TRBJ1-1 provide the parts outside the CDR3, is GAGVSQSPSNKVTEKGKDVELRCDPISGHTALYWYRQSLGQGLEFLIYFQGNSAPDKSGLPSDRFSAERTGGSVSTLTIQRTQQEDSAVYLCASSLGGVTEAFFGQGTRLTVV.

V and J are TRBV28 and TRBJ2-2; D remains ambiguous. Trimming pared 6 bases from V and 4 bases from J, leaving 12 bases between. The CDR3 is 14 residues long. The germline gives CDR1 MDHEN, CDR2 SYDVKM. The CDR3 sequence: CASRTTTGTGELFF. The CDR3 DNA reads as TGTGCCAGCAGAACGACAACGGGCACCGGGGAGCTGTTTTTT.

This clone appeared a single time. This sequence joins TRBV19 and TRBJ2-7; D is possibly TRBD1 or TRBD2 (5 bases each). CDR1 is LNHDA, CDR2 SQIVND, per germline (reference sequence). The germline V and J ends were trimmed by 0 bases and 1 base, with 13 bases remaining between them. This CDR3 has 16 residues. The CDR3 region is CASSIDLGEPSYEQYF. The CDR3 region has the DNA TGTGCCAGTAGTATAGATTTGGGGGAACCTTCCTACGAGCAGTACTTC.

This chain uses TRBV28 with TRBJ2-7; the D gene is possibly TRBD1 (6 bases). Germline V gene lookup returns CDR1 MDHEN and CDR2 SYDVKM. This CDR3 is 13 amino acids long. V was trimmed by 6 bases and J by 2 bases, leaving 11 bases between them. The CDR3 protein is CASRSGQTYEQYF. In DNA, the CDR3 is TGTGCCAGCAGATCGGGACAAACCTACGAGCAGTACTTC.

This chain joins TRBV11-2 and TRBJ1-6, with D possibly being TRBD1 (6 bases). Germline V lookup: CDR1 SGHAT, CDR2 FQNNGV. Trimming stripped 5 bases from V and 5 bases from J, with 13 bases between. This CDR3 is 15 amino acids long. CDR3 sequence: CASSLGTTNNSPLHF. CDR3 nucleotide sequence: TGTGCCAGCAGCCTAGGGACAACCAATAATTCACCCCTCCACTTT.

V usage is TRBV7-8 and J usage is TRBJ2-2; unclear D gene. The CDR3 totals 13 residues. In germline, CDR1 is SGHVS, CDR2 FQNEAQ. Deletions cut 1 base from V and 6 bases from J, with 6 bases between. CDR3 nucleotide sequence: TGTGCCAGCAGCTTAGTTGGTCCCGGGGAGCTGTTTTTT. This sequence encodes CASSLVGPGELFF.

The chain combines TRBV5-6 with TRBJ1-1; tentative D call: TRBD1 (6 bases). The CDR3 contains 15 residues. The V gene's germline CDR1 is SGHDT and CDR2 YYEEEE. With 0 bases removed from V and 2 bases from J, the gap between germline ends came to 11 bases. CDR3 residues: CASSLGKQGNTEAFF. As DNA, the CDR3 is TGTGCCAGCAGCTTGGGCAAACAGGGAAACACTGAAGCTTTCTTT. The variable domain in full, with the rest retrieved from reference TRBV5-6 and TRBJ1-1, is DAGVTQSPTHLIKTRGQQVTLRCSPKSGHDTVSWYQQALGQGPQFIFQYYEEEERQRGNFPDRFSGHQFPNYSSELNVNALLLGDSALYLCASSLGKQGNTEAFFGQGTRLTVV.

This clone has just a few counts. The chain carries TRBV5-1 and TRBJ1-1; tentatively, D is TRBD1 (5 bases). Trimming shortened V by 0 bases and J by 4 bases, and 19 bases separated the two germline ends. The CDR3 totals 17 residues. Germline values: CDR1 SGHRS, CDR2 YFSETQ. The CDR3 here is CASSLGGGASSGTEAFF. In DNA, the CDR3 is TGCGCCAGCAGCTTGGGTGGGGGAGCAAGCTCGGGCACTGAAGCTTTCTTT.